A selection of T cell receptor beta chains follows, all from one sample in a study of Tregs in tolerant kidney transplant recipients. The protocol was immunoSEQ multiplex PCR, while the TCRdb copy is restricted to in-frame clones and leaves out a portion. The sample has about 94,000 clones, 93% seen once. Sample: CD4+ T cells from blood, taken before the transplant. The receptors stem from a human donor who received a combined kidney and bone marrow transplant. Each CDR3 is given with its conserved first and last residue.

TRBV11-2 | CASSGDGLAGETQYF
TRBV18 | CASSPPGQGRYEQYF
TRBV25-1 | CASSESGTGDYEQYF
TRBV7-3 | CASRRTSVDNEQFF
TRBV9 | CASSTTGGTEAFF
TRBV4-3 | CASSQGIIGLAGGDTQYF
TRBV7-2 | CASSFGGKQETQYF
TRBV18 | CASSPTLGLDQPQHF
TRBV5-1 | CASSLGLAGTSEQYF
TRBV18 | CASSPRTGAEGEKLFF
TRBV6-1 | CASSAQGNVNTEAFF
TRBV10-3 | CAIRNGTGRQPQHF
TRBV9 | CASSALAGGLTDTQYF
TRBV6-4 | CASSGSVEQYF
TRBV7-9 | CASSQGTGGTEAFF
TRBV14 | CASSLPGRATDTQYF
TRBV7-2 | CASSLGSEYEQYF